These 27 T cell receptor beta chains came from one sample sequenced in a study of blood T cells in healthy people across ages. A second PCR, run for about 7 to 11 cycles, used a sample-barcoded 5' primer plus a J-beta primer mix. TCRdb used MiXCR to reprocess the 5' RACE reads, holding one entry per CDR3 protein. The repertoire holds about 1.8 million distinct CDR3 sequences, with 49% as singletons. The source material was blood. These receptors all stem from a woman between 35 and 50 years old in good health.

The chain links TRBV7-2 to TRBJ1-2, with a weak D call TRBD1 (6 bases). V lost 1 base to trimming and J lost 4 bases, with 13 bases between them. This CDR3 is built from 15 residues. Germline CDR1 reads SGHTA; CDR2 reads FQGNSA. In DNA form, the CDR3 reads TGTGCCAGCAGCTTAGAGGCGGGGGCAGGCTATGGCTACACCTTC. This gives the protein CASSLEAGAGYGYTF.

This clonotype was recorded once. V and J are TRBV7-9 and TRBJ2-3; D call uncertain. This CDR3 has 14 residues. The germline V gene encodes CDR1 SEHNR and CDR2 FQNEAQ (reference sequence). Trimming stripped 4 bases from V and 2 bases from J, with 10 bases between. Written as DNA, the CDR3 is TGTGCCAGCAGCTCTGGGGTCTACACAGATACGCAGTATTTT. Protein sequence: CASSSGVYTDTQYF.

DNA of the CDR3: TGTGCCAGCAGCTTCGCGGGCGAGCAGTACTTC. It is translated as CASSFAGEQYF. The chain has TRBV12-3 or TRBV12-4 and TRBJ2-7; perhaps TRBD2 as D (5 bases). Trimming pared 6 bases from V and 6 bases from J, leaving 9 bases between. The CDR3 covers 11 residues.

The table lists this clonotype with a few counts. The J gene is TRBJ2-7, the V gene TRBV7-2, with TRBD2 matching over 8 bases. The germline gives CDR1 SGHTA, CDR2 FQGNSA. This CDR3 has 14 amino acids. Trimming cost V 6 bases and J 2 bases; bases outside gene matches: 6. The CDR3 loop is CASRLGGGAYEQYF. For the CDR3, the DNA is TGTGCCAGCAGACTCGGGGGGGGAGCCTACGAGCAGTACTTC.

The chain uses TRBV20-1 and TRBJ2-5; 9 nucleotides match TRBD1. CDR3 length equals 18 residues. V lost 1 base and J lost 0; bases outside the gene matches: 12. Germline loops: CDR1 DFQATT, CDR2 SNEGSKA (reference sequence). The CDR3, as DNA: TGCAGTGCTAGAGTCCGATACAGGGGGCGCCTGTACCAAGAGACCCAGTACTTC. It specifies CSARVRYRGRLYQETQYF.

The chain carries TRBV2 and TRBJ2-3; D not resolved. The CDR3 runs to 15 residues. The germline V and J ends were trimmed by 6 bases and 8 bases, with 21 bases remaining between them. Per germline, CDR1 SNHLY and CDR2 FYNNEI. The CDR3: CASSGIDKLLGTQYF. CDR3 nucleotides: TGTGCCAGCAGCGGTATCGACAAGCTCCTGGGTACGCAGTATTTT. Full variable domain (outside the CDR3, taken from reference TRBV2 and TRBJ2-3): EPEVTQTPSHQVTQMGQEVILRCVPISNHLYFYWYRQILGQKVEFLVSFYNNEISEKSEIFDDQFSVERPDGSNFTLKIRSTKLEDSAMYFCASSGIDKLLGTQYFGPGTRLTVL.

This clonotype was detected only a few times. The gene calls are TRBV29-1 and TRBJ2-6; either TRBD1 or TRBD2 may supply D (7 bases each). Germline V gene lookup returns CDR1 SQVTM and CDR2 ANQGSEA. CDR3 length equals 18 residues. V lost 4 bases and J lost 0, with 19 bases in between. CDR3 in amino acids: CSVGQGGGPSSGANVLTF. CDR3 sequence (DNA): TGCAGCGTTGGACAGGGAGGGGGTCCTAGCTCTGGGGCCAACGTCCTGACTTTC.

CDR3 protein: CASSLGGLKDEQYF. CDR3 in DNA: TGTGCCAGCAGTTTGGGGGGACTCAAGGACGAGCAGTACTTC. The rearrangement joins TRBV6-5 to TRBJ2-4, with a possible D match to TRBD2 (6 bases). The DNA end is a closer match to TRBJ2-7, so the J assignment may be wrong. The germline V gene has CDR1 MNHEY and CDR2 SVGAGI. CDR3 size: 14 residues.

This clonotype has ten or more counts. The rearrangement joins TRBV20-1 to TRBJ2-3, with 9 positions matching TRBD2. From germline, CDR1 is DFQATT and CDR2 SNEGSKA (reference sequence). J lost 4 bases, V lost 0 bases, and 5 bases had no gene match. The CDR3 covers 15 residues. Here the CDR3 DNA reads TGCAGTGCTAGAGATCCCACTAGCGGGCCAGATACGCAGTATTTT. This encodes CSARDPTSGPDTQYF.

V is TRBV6-5 and J is TRBJ2-1, with 8 bases lining up with TRBD2. The CDR3 covers 21 residues. The germline gives CDR1 MNHEY, CDR2 SVGAGI. After removal of 2 bases from V and 4 bases from J, the junction contained 22 bases not matched to a gene. This CDR3 reads CASSYPQRQSNGRGAYNEQFF. The CDR3 DNA reads as TGTGCCAGCAGTTACCCGCAGAGGCAGAGTAATGGGCGGGGGGCATACAATGAGCAGTTCTTC.

The rearrangement joins TRBV6-1 to TRBJ2-5, with D unresolved. The CDR3 sequence is 14 residues long. V lost 3 bases and J 11 bases, leaving 19 bases between the germline ends. The germline V gene has CDR1 MNHNS and CDR2 SASEGT. CDR3 amino acids: CASSDAHPTAEQYF. Here the CDR3 DNA reads TGTGCCAGCAGTGACGCCCACCCAACTGCTGAGCAGTACTTC.

The chain has TRBV2 and TRBJ2-4, with D maybe TRBD2 (6 bases). The DNA end favors TRBJ2-7, so the J call may be wrong. The CDR3 extends over 13 amino acids. Per the germline V gene, CDR1 is SNHLY and CDR2 is FYNNEI. CDR3 nucleotide sequence: TGTGCCAGCAAGGAGGGCCCCTCCTACGAGCAGTACTTC. Translation gives CASKEGPSYEQYF.

This chain links TRBV7-2 with TRBJ2-5; 8 bases agree with TRBD1. The J call may be in error: the DNA end matches TRBJ2-7 better. In germline, CDR1 is SGHTA, CDR2 FQGNSA. CDR3 length: 14 amino acids. CDR3 in amino acids: CASSHNRGFYEQYF. In DNA, the CDR3 is TGTGCCAGCAGCCACAACAGGGGGTTCTACGAGCAGTACTTC.

There are a few counts of this clonotype. The rearrangement links TRBV27 to TRBJ2-5; 13 bases match TRBD2. Looked up from germline, CDR1 is MNHEY and CDR2 is SMNVEV (reference sequence). V lost 5 bases to trimming and J lost 3 bases; unmatched junction nucleotides: 6. The CDR3 is made up of 16 amino acids. The CDR3 reads CASSRLGLAGEETQYF. The DNA of the CDR3 is TGTGCCAGCAGTCGGCTCGGACTAGCGGGGGAAGAGACCCAGTACTTC.

The sample holds a few counts of this clonotype. The chain couples TRBV6-1 to TRBJ2-7; D may be TRBD1 or TRBD2 (6 bases each). V was cut by 7 bases and J by 0 bases, with 16 bases left in between. The CDR3 consists of 15 residues. Germline loops: CDR1 MNHNS, CDR2 SASEGT. This CDR3 is CASKLDWGASYEQYF. The CDR3 coding sequence is TGTGCCAGCAAACTCGATTGGGGGGCCTCCTACGAGCAGTACTTC.

V and J are TRBV9 and TRBJ2-3; TRBD1 is a possible D gene (5 bases). Germline V CDR1 and CDR2: SGDLS, YYNGEE. Trimming stripped 3 bases from V and 0 bases from J, with 11 bases between. The CDR3 sequence is 15 residues long. The CDR3 here is CASSGGGWSTDTQYF. In DNA, the CDR3 is TGTGCCAGCAGCGGGGGCGGTTGGAGCACAGATACGCAGTATTTT. Looking up the rest from reference TRBV9 and TRBJ2-3 gives the full variable domain: DSGVTQTPKHLITATGQRVTLRCSPRSGDLSVYWYQQSLDQGLQFLIQYYNGEERAKGNILERFSAQQFPDLHSELNLSSLELGDSALYFCASSGGGWSTDTQYFGPGTRLTVL.

The chain links TRBV20-1 to TRBJ1-2, with D uncertain. CDR3 size: 16 residues. The germline gives CDR1 DFQATT, CDR2 SNEGSKA (reference sequence). V was pared by 0 bases and J by 3 bases, with 17 bases between. CDR3 coding DNA: TGCAGTGCTAGAGATACGTTGGGAGTGTCGGACTATGGCTACACCTTC. It yields the protein CSARDTLGVSDYGYTF.

This clonotype was counted a few times. The gene calls are TRBV6-5 and TRBJ2-5; the D is unclear. Germline CDR1 MNHEY, CDR2 SVGAGI. CDR3 length: 12 residues. V lost 9 bases to trimming and J lost 4 bases, with 12 bases between them. The CDR3 reads CASGGVGETQYF. CDR3 coding DNA: TGTGCCAGTGGTGGGGTTGGAGAGACCCAGTACTTC.

Comments on this clonotype: At one end, the junction sequence differs from germline, possibly due to a read error. In nucleotides, the CDR3 is TGTGTCAGCAGCCAAGTTGGGGTCGGCGGCTACACCTTC. Protein product: CVSSQVGVGGYTF. V usage is TRBV4-2 and J usage is TRBJ1-2; D is ambiguous. CDR1 and CDR2 from the germline V gene are LGHNA and YNFKEQ. CDR3 length: 13 residues.

The chain links TRBV11-2 to TRBJ2-1, with 7 positions matching TRBD1. The junction had 14 bases not matched to a gene; V was cut back by 6 bases and J by 6 bases. This CDR3 has 16 amino acids. CDR1 is SGHAT, CDR2 FQNNGV, per germline. Here the CDR3 reads CASSQLSTGLGNEQFF. CDR3 bases: TGTGCCAGCAGTCAGCTATCGACAGGGCTCGGCAATGAGCAGTTCTTC.

The rearrangement uses TRBV28 and TRBJ2-7, with TRBD1 as a possible D gene (6 bases). Germline loops: CDR1 MDHEN, CDR2 SYDVKM. V lost 6 bases and J lost 0, with 15 bases in between. CDR3 length: 15 amino acids. The CDR3 DNA is TGTGCCAGCAGCCTTAGGACAGCGAACTCCTACGAGCAGTACTTC. Translated, it gives CASSLRTANSYEQYF. The variable domain in full, completed from reference TRBV28 and TRBJ2-7, reads DVKVTQSSRYLVKRTGEKVFLECVQDMDHENMFWYRQDPGLGLRLIYFSYDVKMKEKGDIPEGYSVSREKKERFSLILESASTNQTSMYLCASSLRTANSYEQYFGPGTRLTVT.

The chain joins TRBV6-5 to TRBJ1-1, with D possibly matching TRBD1 (6 bases). The germline V gene has CDR1 MNHEY and CDR2 SVGAGI. Between the trimmed V and J ends, which lost 4 bases and 8 bases, there was a span of 11 bases. The CDR3 has 12 residues. CDR3 sequence (DNA): TGTGCCAGCAGTTTCCGAGGACAGGAAGCTTTCTTT. This sequence encodes CASSFRGQEAFF.

V and J are TRBV20-1 and TRBJ2-7; D is undetermined. V lost 6 bases and J 6 bases, leaving 36 bases between the germline ends. CDR1 and CDR2 (germline): DFQATT, SNEGSKA (reference sequence). There are 19 residues in the CDR3. CDR3 region: CSAAFRLFRPMAATLEQYF. The CDR3 DNA sequence: TGCAGTGCCGCCTTTCGGCTATTTCGACCAATGGCAGCAACCCTCGAGCAGTACTTC.

This chain links TRBV7-2 with TRBJ1-2, with a weak D call TRBD1 (6 bases). V was pared by 4 bases and J by 6 bases, with 21 bases between. CDR1 is SGHTA, CDR2 FQGNSA, per germline. The CDR3 runs to 16 residues. CDR3 region: CASSSYRESELHGYTF. CDR3 DNA sequence: TGTGCCAGCAGCTCCTACAGGGAATCGGAGCTCCATGGCTACACCTTC.

The V gene is TRBV5-1, the J gene TRBJ2-1; D perhaps matches TRBD1 (5 bases). CDR3 length: 14 amino acids. V was shortened by 3 bases and J by 6 bases, with 13 bases between the two germline ends. Germline CDR1 is SGHRS and CDR2 is YFSETQ. The CDR3 sequence: CASSWAGAGNEQFF. CDR3 DNA sequence: TGCGCCAGCAGCTGGGCTGGGGCCGGCAATGAGCAGTTCTTC.

The sample holds a few counts of this clonotype. V usage is TRBV7-2 and J usage is TRBJ1-6; D is unclear. CDR1 and CDR2 (germline): SGHTA, FQGNSA. Trimming took 5 bases from V and 3 from J, leaving 11 bases between them. The CDR3 sequence is 15 residues long. Here the CDR3 reads CASSLRRGYNSPLHF. The CDR3, as DNA: TGTGCCAGCAGCCTCCGACGGGGCTATAATTCACCCCTCCACTTT.

This rearrangement joins TRBV7-8 to TRBJ2-1; maybe TRBD1 (6 bases). Per the germline V gene, CDR1 is SGHVS and CDR2 is FQNEAQ. This CDR3 is built from 16 residues. The ends were cut back, 6 bases at V and 0 bases at J, with 15 bases in the middle. The CDR3 nucleotides read TGTGCCAGCAGGGTGATACAGGGAAGCTCCTACAATGAGCAGTTCTTC. Protein product: CASRVIQGSSYNEQFF.